These T cell receptor beta chains were read from a single sample in a study of blood T cell repertoires in COVID-19. Clones were read by immunoSEQ multiplex PCR, and TCRdb kept only the in-frame ones, dropping some. The repertoire consists of 150,000 or so clones, with roughly 80% occurring once and the leading ten covering around 3%. The sequenced material came from peripheral blood. The receptors shown here come from a woman older than 75 with acute or convalescent COVID-19. Both conserved end residues are trimmed from each CDR3. The order of the fields is J gene, V gene, CDR3 protein.

TRBJ1-5,TRBV2,ASSEAGVAGTGSQPQH
TRBJ2-1,TRBV7-9,ASSLGPAGGYNEQF
TRBJ2-7,TRBV29-1,SVIRDRDLAYEQY
TRBJ1-6,TRBV3-1/TRBV3-2,ASLGRAGSPLH
TRBJ2-7,TRBV5-6,ASSLPTSRSSYEQY
TRBJ1-1,TRBV5-6,ASTERDRGRETEAF
TRBJ2-3,TRBV15,ATSQRLAASTDTQY
TRBJ1-1,TRBV7-9,ASSSTGTENTEAF
TRBJ2-2,TRBV5-4,ASSLELTGELF
TRBJ1-1,TRBV7-3,ASSLEAGTEAF
TRBJ2-7,TRBV5-1,ASSPGQTYEQY
TRBJ2-1,TRBV24-1,ATSGSGGGAANEQF
TRBJ1-6,TRBV7-9,ASSRSNSPLH
TRBJ1-1,TRBV2,ASTEGVHTEAF
TRBJ1-2,TRBV10-3,AISTASINYGYT
TRBJ1-1,TRBV6-1,ASSEGQLATEAF
TRBJ1-2,TRBV6-5,ASSPGGFAPGYT
TRBJ1-2,TRBV9,ASHSGEAFYGYT
TRBJ1-1,TRBV6-6,ASSGGGNTEAF
TRBJ2-6,TRBV6-5,ASTLTGANVLT
TRBJ1-4,TRBV4-2,ASSQPGQREKLF
TRBJ2-5,TRBV3-1/TRBV3-2,ASSQDRGLVGRNQETQY
TRBJ2-5,TRBV12-3/TRBV12-4,ASCSVRGRAQY
TRBJ2-2,TRBV6-6,ATRGGTYTGELF
TRBJ1-6,TRBV3-1/TRBV3-2,ASSPDGKESPLH
TRBJ2-7,TRBV4-2,ASSQGGEVGYEQY
TRBJ1-5,TRBV27,ASSPGQGWNQPQH
TRBJ1-2,TRBV2,ASSEAGTGTGVGGYT
TRBJ1-6,TRBV12-3/TRBV12-4,ASTNTGASPLH
TRBJ1-1,TRBV5-4,ASSLARGQGLYMNTEAF
TRBJ1-5,TRBV10-3,AISESWGGNQPQH
TRBJ2-1,TRBV9,ASSVEGNYNEQF
TRBJ1-1,TRBV4-2,ASSQTLRGTVNTEAF
TRBJ1-2,TRBV7-2,ASSLGAGLAYGYT
TRBJ1-5,TRBV7-2,ASSLGGVNQPQH
TRBJ2-1,TRBV27,ASSSQTRTGDHNEQF
TRBJ2-2,TRBV7-8,ASSPGVNTGELF
TRBJ1-5,TRBV7-9,ASSRDRAQGNQPQH
TRBJ1-5,TRBV19,ASSPRGASPQH
TRBJ2-6,TRBV14,ASSLRRGTGANVLT
TRBJ2-3,TRBV18,ASSPQGGLSTDTQY